These 7 T cell receptor beta chains were all obtained from the same sample, sequenced in a study of blood T cell repertoires in COVID-19. Clones were read by immunoSEQ multiplex PCR, and TCRdb kept only the in-frame ones, dropping some. The sample comprises about 330,000 clones, 92% of which are singletons, and roughly 18% rests with the top ten. Specimen: PBMCs or T cells enriched from blood (not recorded which). These receptors were taken from a woman in her thirties who had recovered from COVID-19.

The chain links TRBV10-3 to TRBJ2-3; TRBD2 aligns across 7 bases. CDR3 length equals 15 residues. V lost 10 bases, J lost 0 bases, and 10 bases stayed unmatched. Germline V lookup: CDR1 ENHRY, CDR2 SYGVKD. The CDR3 nucleotides read TGTGCCACCGGCGTGGGGGGGGTAAGCACAGATACGCAGTATTTT. It yields the protein CATGVGGVSTDTQYF.

The table lists this clone with a few counts. The chain carries TRBV6-2 or TRBV6-3 and TRBJ2-1; D is perhaps TRBD1 (6 bases). The CDR3 is made up of 15 amino acids. V was trimmed by 6 bases and J by 5 bases, leaving 17 bases between them. In germline, CDR1 is MNHEY, CDR2 SVGEGT. CDR3 DNA sequence: TGTGCCAGCAGGCCTACAGGGTCGGGGAACAATGAGCAGTTCTTC. The encoded protein is CASRPTGSGNNEQFF.

The gene calls are TRBV9 and TRBJ2-1; 7 positions agree with TRBD2. V lost 0 bases, J lost 5 bases, and 11 bases stayed unmatched. The CDR3 runs 17 residues. Germline V gene data show CDR1 as SGDLS and CDR2 as YYNGEE. The CDR3: CASSVGTSAPQDNEQFF. Written as DNA, the CDR3 is TGTGCCAGCAGCGTAGGAACTAGCGCCCCCCAAGACAATGAGCAGTTCTTC. The full variable domain, completed using reference TRBV9 and TRBJ2-1, is DSGVTQTPKHLITATGQRVTLRCSPRSGDLSVYWYQQSLDQGLQFLIQYYNGEERAKGNILERFSAQQFPDLHSELNLSSLELGDSALYFCASSVGTSAPQDNEQFFGPGTRLTVL.

Only one count was recorded for this clone. The chain has TRBV4-1 and TRBJ1-2, with a weak D call TRBD1 (6 bases). Germline V gene lookup returns CDR1 MGHRA and CDR2 YSYEKL. The CDR3 covers 19 residues. The V and J ends lost 4 bases and 4 bases respectively, with 28 bases between them. The CDR3 loop reads CASSLTTGTQIPRGYGYTF. CDR3 nucleotides: TGCGCCAGCAGCCTCACTACCGGGACACAAATCCCAAGAGGCTATGGCTACACCTTC.

The V and J genes are TRBV7-2 and TRBJ2-5; TRBD2 agrees at 10 bases. The CDR3 totals 14 residues. V lost 6 bases and J lost 4; bases outside the gene matches: 5. Germline CDR1 SGHTA, CDR2 FQGNSA. This chain's CDR3 is CASSPTSGVETQYF. The CDR3, as DNA: TGTGCCAGCAGTCCTACTAGCGGGGTAGAGACCCAGTACTTC.

The rearrangement uses TRBV9 and TRBJ2-1, with D perhaps TRBD1 (5 bases). CDR1 and CDR2 from the germline V gene are SGDLS and YYNGEE. The CDR3 length is 15 residues. Trimming took off 5 bases at V and 8 bases at J, with 20 bases between the two ends. The CDR3 region has the DNA TGTGCCAGCAGTGACAGTCCTATCCAGGGCGATGAGCAGTTCTTC. Protein sequence: CASSDSPIQGDEQFF. The full variable domain, with the rest looked up from reference TRBV9 and TRBJ2-1, is DSGVTQTPKHLITATGQRVTLRCSPRSGDLSVYWYQQSLDQGLQFLIQYYNGEERAKGNILERFSAQQFPDLHSELNLSSLELGDSALYFCASSDSPIQGDEQFFGPGTRLTVL.

The chain recombines TRBV4-1 with TRBJ2-1, with TRBD2 matching 7 bases. CDR3 length equals 15 residues. Germline V lookup: CDR1 MGHRA, CDR2 YSYEKL. V dropped 7 bases and J dropped 8; count of bases not matched to a gene: 14. The CDR3 DNA sequence: TGCGCCAGCACCAAACGGGGGGTGGGAGCGGATGAGCAGTTCTTC. This sequence encodes CASTKRGVGADEQFF.